Shown below are 22 T cell receptor beta chains from a single sample sequenced in a study of blood T cell repertoires in COVID-19. Repertoires were generated with immunoSEQ multiplex PCR, while TCRdb's copy carries only in-frame clones and drops some. This sample has approximately 170,000 clones, with over 75% found just once. The material sequenced was PBMCs or T cells enriched from blood (not recorded which). Every receptor here comes from a man in his forties or fifties who had recovered from COVID-19.

This chain joins TRBV5-1 and TRBJ2-2, with TRBD2 matching 10 bases. With 4 bases clipped from V and 3 bases from J, the junction kept 3 bases outside the gene matches. CDR3 size: 15 residues. Germline V gene sequence: CDR1 SGHRS, CDR2 YFSETQ. CDR3 amino acids: CASSVGLADTGELFF. CDR3 coding DNA: TGCGCCAGCAGCGTCGGACTAGCGGACACCGGGGAGCTGTTTTTT.

This clone was seen just once. This rearrangement joins TRBV18 to TRBJ2-7, with 9 positions matching TRBD1. This CDR3 spans 13 amino acids. From germline, CDR1 is KGHSH and CDR2 LQKENI. Losses at the gene ends were 5 bases for V and 2 bases for J; bases not matched to a gene: 1. CDR3 DNA: TGTGCCAGCTCAGGGACAGGGACCTACGAGCAGTACTTC. Translation gives CASSGTGTYEQYF. Combining the CDR3 with reference TRBV18 and TRBJ2-7 gives the whole variable domain NAGVMQNPRHLVRRRGQEARLRCSPMKGHSHVYWYRQLPEEGLKFMVYLQKENIIDESGMPKERFSAEFPKEGPSILRIQQVVRGDSAAYFCASSGTGTYEQYFGPGTRLTVT.

This chain joins TRBV6-6 and TRBJ2-1; 11 positions agree with TRBD2. Losses at the gene ends were 6 bases for V and 0 bases for J; bases not matched to a gene: 16. Germline lookup yields CDR1 MNHNY and CDR2 SVGAGI (reference sequence). The CDR3 contains 20 residues. The CDR3 protein is CASSPPLRSGGGLSYNEQFF. The CDR3, as DNA: TGTGCCAGCAGCCCCCCTCTTCGTAGCGGGGGGGGACTCTCCTACAATGAGCAGTTCTTC.

The V call is TRBV11-2, the J call TRBJ2-5; D possibly corresponds to TRBD2 (6 bases). Per germline, CDR1 SGHAT and CDR2 FQNNGV. Trimming took off 2 bases at V and 1 base at J, with 14 bases between the two ends. This CDR3 comprises 16 residues. The CDR3 coding sequence is TGTGCCAGCAGCTTATTTGTGGGGGGACTCCAAGAGACCCAGTACTTC. This gives the protein CASSLFVGGLQETQYF.

This chain uses TRBV5-6 with TRBJ2-1, with 9 bases that match TRBD2. This CDR3 has 15 amino acids. CDR1 SGHDT and CDR2 YYEEEE come from the germline V gene. V gave up 4 bases and J gave up 5 bases; unmatched junction bases: 7. In nucleotides, the CDR3 is TGTGCCAGCAGCCGAAAAGCGGGGGGACACAATGAGCAGTTCTTC. Protein product: CASSRKAGGHNEQFF.

The CDR3 region is CASSLQQVAGANVLTF. For the CDR3, the DNA is TGTGCCAGCAGCTTACAACAGGTAGCTGGGGCCAACGTCCTGACTTTC. This chain links TRBV5-5 with TRBJ2-6; the D gene is possibly TRBD1 (5 bases). Per the germline V gene, CDR1 is SGHKS and CDR2 is YYEKEE (reference sequence). The CDR3 spans 16 residues. The V end was cut by 2 bases, the J end by 2 bases, with 11 bases between.

This sequence joins TRBV12-3 or TRBV12-4 and TRBJ1-5; D is perhaps TRBD1 (5 bases). Trimming shortened V by 5 bases and J by 5 bases, and 7 bases separated the two germline ends. This CDR3 region has 12 residues. CDR3 sequence: CASSRDYQPQHF. The CDR3 DNA reads TGTGCCAGCAGTCGGGACTATCAGCCCCAGCATTTT.

The chain joins TRBV7-3 to TRBJ1-4; TRBD1 agrees at 10 bases. The ends lost 1 base at V and 0 bases at J; junction bases unmatched: 11. CDR1 SGHTA and CDR2 FQGTGA come from the germline V gene. The CDR3 consists of 20 residues. DNA for the CDR3: TGTGCCAGCAGCTTAATGAGTAGACAGGGGGCGGTTGCAACTAATGAAAAACTGTTTTTT. This gives the protein CASSLMSRQGAVATNEKLFF.

The CDR3 here is CAISESDSKAFF. The CDR3 bases are TGTGCCATCAGTGAGTCGGACAGTAAAGCTTTCTTT. V is TRBV10-3 and J is TRBJ1-1, with D possibly matching TRBD1 (6 bases). CDR3 length: 12 residues. Germline lookup yields CDR1 ENHRY and CDR2 SYGVKD. V was pared by 0 bases and J by 9 bases, with 8 bases between.

This clone was detected a few times. The rearrangement joins TRBV23-1 to TRBJ1-1; 7 nucleotides line up with TRBD1. TRBV23-1 carries the ORF label, with uncertain function. V shed 5 bases, J shed 1 base, and the junction held 1 base outside the gene matches. The CDR3 has 13 amino acids. The CDR3 nucleotides are TGCGCCAGCAGTAGACAGGGGAACACTGAAGCTTTCTTT. This gives the protein CASSRQGNTEAFF.

The V and J genes are TRBV11-2 and TRBJ1-2; D is unresolved. The CDR3 is made up of 12 amino acids. The V gene lost 1 base and the J gene lost 4 bases, with 4 bases spanning the gap. CDR1 SGHAT and CDR2 FQNNGV come from the germline V gene. The CDR3 nucleotides are TGTGCCAGCAGCTTAGCCTTCTATGGCTACACCTTC. This codes for CASSLAFYGYTF. The whole variable domain, filled in from reference TRBV11-2 and TRBJ1-2, reads EAGVAQSPRYKIIEKRQSVAFWCNPISGHATLYWYQQILGQGPKLLIQFQNNGVVDDSQLPKDRFSAERLKGVDSTLKIQPAKLEDSAVYLCASSLAFYGYTFGSGTRLTVV.

The chain has TRBV2 and TRBJ1-2; D is possibly TRBD1 (5 bases). CDR1 and CDR2 from the germline V gene are SNHLY and FYNNEI. The CDR3 covers 13 residues. Trimming removed 4 bases from V and 6 bases from J, with 12 bases in between. The CDR3 DNA reads TGTGCCAGCAGTGTTCTGGGGGGACATGGCTACACCTTC. It specifies CASSVLGGHGYTF.

The chain recombines TRBV11-3 with TRBJ2-1, with 7 bases matching TRBD2. Per the germline V gene, CDR1 is SGHNT and CDR2 is YENEEA. After removal of 5 bases from V and 0 bases from J, the junction contained 7 bases not matched to a gene. This CDR3 spans 16 amino acids. The CDR3 nucleotides read TGTGCCAGCAGCGCTCGAGCGGGGAGCTCCTACAATGAGCAGTTCTTC. Translation gives CASSARAGSSYNEQFF.

The gene calls are TRBV6-5 and TRBJ1-1; no reliable D call. The CDR3 runs to 10 residues. Per germline, CDR1 MNHEY and CDR2 SVGAGI. The V end was cut by 9 bases, the J end by 5 bases, with 7 bases between. In nucleotides, the CDR3 is TGTGCCAGTTGGAGAACTGAAGCTTTCTTT. Protein: CASWRTEAFF.

As to this clone: Germline is not matched at one junction end, which may reflect a read error. The chain has TRBV5-6 and TRBJ1-2; D is ambiguous. The CDR3 extends over 14 amino acids. The germline gives CDR1 SGHDT, CDR2 YYEEEE. CDR3 amino acids: CASCLSPTEGGYTF. The DNA of the CDR3 is TGTGCCAGCTGCTTGTCCCCCACTGAGGGTGGCTACACCTTC.

As DNA, the CDR3 is TGCGCCAGCAGCTCCCAGAGGGGACAATCCAGAGAGGGCTACACCTTC. Translated: CASSSQRGQSREGYTF. The chain has TRBV5-1 and TRBJ1-2; D perhaps matches TRBD1 (6 bases). This CDR3 has 16 residues. Germline loops: CDR1 SGHRS, CDR2 YFSETQ. V was trimmed by 3 bases and J by 8 bases, leaving 23 bases between them.

This clone was seen only a few times. The V and J genes are TRBV19 and TRBJ1-2, with unresolved D. The CDR3 totals 15 residues. CDR1 is LNHDA and CDR2 is SQIVND in the germline V gene (reference sequence). Trimming took 2 bases from V and 4 from J, leaving 14 bases between them. As DNA, the CDR3 is TGTGCCAGTAGTATAATGGGAGTATCCGTCTATGGCTACACCTTC. Translating it yields CASSIMGVSVYGYTF.

The chain has TRBV6-4 and TRBJ2-7; 11 positions match TRBD1. Germline CDR1 and CDR2: MRHNA and SNTAGT. With 3 bases clipped from V and 4 bases from J, the junction kept 5 bases outside the gene matches. This CDR3 is built from 15 residues. CDR3 residues: CASSDDRDRGYEQYV. CDR3 bases: TGTGCCAGCAGTGATGACCGGGACAGGGGGTACGAGCAGTACGTC.

The chain has TRBV30 and TRBJ1-5; TRBD1 agrees at 7 bases. V trimming: 5 bases; J trimming: 5 bases; junction bases outside the gene matches: 6. Germline V gene sequence: CDR1 GTSNPN, CDR2 SVGIG (reference sequence). CDR3 size: 13 residues. CDR3 sequence: CAWGGQTDQPQHF. CDR3 DNA sequence: TGTGCCTGGGGGGGACAGACCGATCAGCCCCAGCATTTT.

Worth noting for this clone: The DNA is omitted, as the CDR3 cannot be located on it reliably, and the CDR3 follows TCRdb's listing. The CDR3 here is CASSPVGQGAETF. The chain is built from TRBV11-1 and TRBJ1-2; the table names TRBD1, a call not compared with the DNA. Both ends counted, the CDR3 spans 13 residues. Looked up from germline, CDR1 is SGHAT and CDR2 is FQDESV (reference sequence).

The V call is TRBV30, the J call TRBJ1-3; 9 nucleotides agree with TRBD1. CDR3 length: 14 residues. The V gene's germline CDR1 is GTSNPN and CDR2 SVGIG (reference sequence). V was clipped by 5 bases and J by 0 bases; unmatched bases: 2. The CDR3 sequence: CAWETGGSGNTIYF. The CDR3 nucleotides read TGTGCCTGGGAGACAGGGGGCTCTGGAAACACCATATATTTT.

This clone appeared once. The V and J genes are TRBV9 and TRBJ2-3; 12 positions match TRBD2. The CDR3 covers 16 residues. The germline gives CDR1 SGDLS, CDR2 YYNGEE. After removal of 4 bases from V and 5 bases from J, the junction contained 8 bases not matched to a gene. The CDR3 bases are TGTGCCAGCAGCCCTCGACTAGCGGGGGCCCAAGATACGCAGTATTTT. Translating gives CASSPRLAGAQDTQYF.